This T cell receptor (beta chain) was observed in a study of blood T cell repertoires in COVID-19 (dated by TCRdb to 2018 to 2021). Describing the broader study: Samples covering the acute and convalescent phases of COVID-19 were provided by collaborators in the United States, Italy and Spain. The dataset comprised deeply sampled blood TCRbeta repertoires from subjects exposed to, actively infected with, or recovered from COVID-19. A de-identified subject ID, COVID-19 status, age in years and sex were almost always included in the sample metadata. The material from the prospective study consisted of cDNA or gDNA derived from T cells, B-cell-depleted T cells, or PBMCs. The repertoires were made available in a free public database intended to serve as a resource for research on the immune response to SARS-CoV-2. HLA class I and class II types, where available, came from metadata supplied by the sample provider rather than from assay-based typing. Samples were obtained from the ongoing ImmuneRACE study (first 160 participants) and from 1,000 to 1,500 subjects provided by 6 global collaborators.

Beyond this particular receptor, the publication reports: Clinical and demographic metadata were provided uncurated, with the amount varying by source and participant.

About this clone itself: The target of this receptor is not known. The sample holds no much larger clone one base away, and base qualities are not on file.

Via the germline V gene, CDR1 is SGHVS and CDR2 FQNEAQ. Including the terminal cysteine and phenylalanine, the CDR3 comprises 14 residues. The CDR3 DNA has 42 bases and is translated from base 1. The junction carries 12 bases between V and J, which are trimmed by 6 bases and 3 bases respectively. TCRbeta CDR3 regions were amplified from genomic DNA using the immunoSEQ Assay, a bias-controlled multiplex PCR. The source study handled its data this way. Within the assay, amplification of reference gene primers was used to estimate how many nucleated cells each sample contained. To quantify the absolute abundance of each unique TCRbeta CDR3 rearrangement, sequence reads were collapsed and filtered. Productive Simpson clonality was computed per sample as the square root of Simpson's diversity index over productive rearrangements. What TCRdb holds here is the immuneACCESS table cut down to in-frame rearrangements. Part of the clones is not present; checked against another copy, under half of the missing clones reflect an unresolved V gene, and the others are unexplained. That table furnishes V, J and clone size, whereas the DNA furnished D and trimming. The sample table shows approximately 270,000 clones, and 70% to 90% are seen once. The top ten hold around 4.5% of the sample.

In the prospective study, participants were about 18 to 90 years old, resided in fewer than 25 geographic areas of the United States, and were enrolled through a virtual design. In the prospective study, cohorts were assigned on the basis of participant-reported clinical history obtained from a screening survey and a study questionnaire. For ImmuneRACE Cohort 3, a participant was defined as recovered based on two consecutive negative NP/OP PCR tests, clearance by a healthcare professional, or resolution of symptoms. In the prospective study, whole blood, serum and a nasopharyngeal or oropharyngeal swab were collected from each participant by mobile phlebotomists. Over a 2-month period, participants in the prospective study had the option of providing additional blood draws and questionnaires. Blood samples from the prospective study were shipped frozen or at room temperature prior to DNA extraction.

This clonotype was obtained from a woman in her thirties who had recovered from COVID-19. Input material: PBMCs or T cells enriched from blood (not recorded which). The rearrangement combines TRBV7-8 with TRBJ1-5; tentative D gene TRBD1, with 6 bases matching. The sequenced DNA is TGTGCCAGCAGTTTTCAGGGGCTCAATCAGCCCCAGCATTTT. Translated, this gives CASSFQGLNQPQHF.